This entry lists 23 T cell receptor beta chains sequenced from one sample in a study of shared clonotypes between healthy human individuals. Measured with immunoSEQ multiplex PCR; TCRdb has only the in-frame clones, and not every one. Altogether about 480,000 clones are present, around 74% being singletons, with the ten largest covering 13%. The sequencing sample was made of PBMCs. Receptors originate from a woman in her forties in good health. Some clones in this sample may be carry-over from other donors' samples.

CDR3 region: CASSQSGGALNTEAFF. For the CDR3, the DNA is TGTGCCAGCTCACAGTCGGGAGGAGCGTTGAACACTGAAGCTTTCTTT. The chain is built from TRBV18 and TRBJ1-1; D is ambiguous. Trimming took off 4 bases at V and 0 bases at J, with 15 bases between the two ends. CDR1 KGHSH and CDR2 LQKENI come from the germline V gene. This CDR3 comprises 16 residues.

This clone appeared a few times. This chain links TRBV4-2 with TRBJ1-5, with D perhaps TRBD1 (6 bases). Germline V gene lookup returns CDR1 LGHNA and CDR2 YNFKEQ. The CDR3 is 15 amino acids. The V gene lost 1 base and the J gene lost 5 bases, with 12 bases spanning the gap. CDR3 protein: CASSQGNSGDQPQHF. In DNA form, the CDR3 reads TGTGCCAGCAGCCAAGGGAACTCAGGGGATCAGCCCCAGCATTTT.

The V call is TRBV11-2, the J call TRBJ2-1; D is possibly TRBD2 (5 bases). Trimming left V 3 bases short and J 9 bases short, with 15 bases between. CDR3 length: 14 residues. The germline gives CDR1 SGHAT, CDR2 FQNNGV. Here the CDR3 reads CASSLGIGVGEQFF. The CDR3, as DNA: TGTGCCAGCAGCTTGGGGATCGGGGTCGGTGAGCAGTTCTTC.

The chain links TRBV7-2 to TRBJ2-2, with 9 positions matching TRBD2. CDR1 SGHTA and CDR2 FQGNSA come from the germline V gene. There are 15 residues in the CDR3. V shed 1 base, J shed 4 bases, and the junction held 1 base outside the gene matches. The CDR3 region is CASSLVAGVTGELFF. CDR3 DNA: TGTGCCAGCAGCTTAGTAGCGGGAGTCACCGGGGAGCTGTTTTTT.

This sequence joins TRBV2 and TRBJ2-3; D might be TRBD2 (6 bases). The CDR3 is 13 residues long. V shed 1 base and J shed 8 bases, with 10 bases lying between them. Germline assignment: CDR1 SNHLY and CDR2 FYNNEI. Here the CDR3 DNA reads TGTGCCAGCAGTGAAGGGTCGGGACTTACGCAGTATTTT. It yields the protein CASSEGSGLTQYF.

The chain links TRBV10-3 to TRBJ2-3; tentatively, D is TRBD2 (5 bases). Germline V lookup: CDR1 ENHRY, CDR2 SYGVKD. This CDR3 contains 15 residues. V was shortened by 10 bases and J by 0 bases, with 17 bases between the two germline ends. DNA of the CDR3: TGTGCCACCGCGGGCGGTCCAGTCAGCACAGATACGCAGTATTTT. Encoded protein: CATAGGPVSTDTQYF.

The CDR3 nucleotides read TGTGCCAGCATCCGGACAGGAAACGACTATGGCTACACCTTC. Protein: CASIRTGNDYGYTF. This chain uses TRBV7-3 with TRBJ1-2; 7 bases are shared with TRBD1. J was trimmed by 3 bases and V by 7 bases; bases with no gene match: 8. Germline V CDR1 and CDR2: SGHTA, FQGTGA. CDR3 length: 14 amino acids.

This rearrangement joins TRBV6-1 to TRBJ2-7; possibly TRBD1 for D (5 bases). Germline V lookup: CDR1 MNHNS, CDR2 SASEGT. CDR3 length: 13 amino acids. V was pared by 6 bases and J by 3 bases, with 12 bases between. CDR3: CASREPGFYEQYF. Written as DNA, the CDR3 is TGTGCCAGCAGAGAGCCAGGGTTCTACGAGCAGTACTTC.

This rearrangement joins TRBV11-3 to TRBJ2-3; 11 nucleotides align to TRBD2. Looked up from germline, CDR1 is SGHNT and CDR2 is YENEEA. This CDR3 is 15 amino acids long. V trimming: 5 bases; J trimming: 6 bases; junction bases outside the gene matches: 7. The CDR3 loop is CASSPGTSGPDTQYF. The CDR3 DNA is TGTGCCAGCAGCCCCGGGACTAGCGGACCGGATACGCAGTATTTT.

This clone occurred once. The CDR3 sequence is CAWTPSIDRFGGQNIQYF. The DNA of the CDR3 is TGTGCCTGGACCCCGTCCATCGACAGGTTTGGGGGCCAAAACATTCAGTACTTC. The genes are TRBV30 and TRBJ2-4; TRBD1 is a possible D gene (6 bases). The V and J ends lost 4 bases and 5 bases respectively, with 27 bases between them. The CDR3 is 18 amino acids. Germline CDR1 reads GTSNPN; CDR2 reads SVGIG (reference sequence). The full variable domain, completed using reference TRBV30 and TRBJ2-4, is SQTIHQWPATLVQPVGSPLSLECTVEGTSNPNLYWYRQAAGRGLQLLFYSVGIGQISSEVPQNLSASRPQDRQFILSSKKLLLSDSGFYLCAWTPSIDRFGGQNIQYFGAGTRLSVL.

This clone occurred a few times. The chain links TRBV28 to TRBJ1-1; D ambiguous. CDR3 length: 13 residues. CDR1 and CDR2 (germline): MDHEN, SYDVKM. Trimming removed 11 bases from V and 4 bases from J, with 17 bases in between. CDR3 sequence reads: CAASPAVITEAFF. The DNA of the CDR3 is TGTGCCGCCTCCCCCGCGGTCATCACTGAAGCTTTCTTT.

The genes are TRBV11-2 and TRBJ2-5; the D gene is possibly TRBD2 (6 bases). CDR3 length equals 13 residues. Germline assignment: CDR1 SGHAT and CDR2 FQNNGV. The V end was cut by 5 bases, the J end by 5 bases, with 12 bases between. CDR3 amino acids: CASSRGAEETQYF. The CDR3 nucleotides are TGTGCCAGCAGCCGCGGGGCGGAGGAGACCCAGTACTTC.

V is TRBV28 and J is TRBJ2-2, with TRBD1 matching over 10 bases. This CDR3 contains 16 residues. Per germline, CDR1 MDHEN and CDR2 SYDVKM. V trimming: 2 bases; J trimming: 4 bases; junction bases outside the gene matches: 4. CDR3 sequence: CASSLIGQGGTGELFF. As DNA, the CDR3 is TGTGCCAGCAGTTTAATAGGACAGGGGGGCACCGGGGAGCTGTTTTTT. Supplemented by reference TRBV28 and TRBJ2-2, the full variable domain reads DVKVTQSSRYLVKRTGEKVFLECVQDMDHENMFWYRQDPGLGLRLIYFSYDVKMKEKGDIPEGYSVSREKKERFSLILESASTNQTSMYLCASSLIGQGGTGELFFGEGSRLTVL.

The V call is TRBV28, the J call TRBJ1-6; tentatively, D is TRBD1 (5 bases). There are 15 residues in the CDR3. CDR1 and CDR2 from the germline V gene are MDHEN and SYDVKM. V was clipped by 8 bases and J by 3 bases, with 14 bases between them. The DNA for the CDR3 is TGTGCCAGCCTCGACAGCTCCAGCTATAATTCACCCCTCCACTTT. Its protein is CASLDSSSYNSPLHF.

The chain has TRBV6-1 and TRBJ1-1; 7 bases are shared with TRBD1. The CDR3 sequence is 14 residues long. Per the germline V gene, CDR1 is MNHNS and CDR2 is SASEGT. J was trimmed by 0 bases and V by 5 bases; bases with no gene match: 3. The CDR3 sequence: CASSTTGMNTEAFF. The DNA of the CDR3 is TGTGCCAGCAGTACGACAGGGATGAACACTGAAGCTTTCTTT.

This clone was counted a few times. The chain carries TRBV6-5 and TRBJ2-1; 11 nucleotides match TRBD2. The junction had 8 bases not matched to a gene; V was cut back by 8 bases and J by 5 bases. CDR3 length: 15 amino acids. Germline CDR1 and CDR2: MNHEY and SVGAGI. The CDR3 coding sequence is TGTGCCAGCCACGTAGCGGGAGGGCCGAACAATGAGCAGTTCTTC. This gives the protein CASHVAGGPNNEQFF.

About this clone itself: This clone may be a read error of a much larger clone one base away. CDR3 in amino acids: CASSIEGTGAEKLFF. In DNA, the CDR3 is TGCGCCAGCAGCATAGAAGGGACAGGGGCTGAAAAACTGTTTTTT. V gene TRBV5-1 combines with J gene TRBJ1-4, with 10 nucleotides matching TRBD1. J was trimmed by 7 bases and V by 4 bases; bases with no gene match: 7. Germline loops: CDR1 SGHRS, CDR2 YFSETQ. There are 15 residues in the CDR3.

This clone showed up just a few times. V is TRBV19 and J is TRBJ1-1; D is undetermined. The CDR3 is made up of 13 amino acids. Germline lookup yields CDR1 LNHDA and CDR2 SQIVND (reference sequence). The V gene lost 10 bases and the J gene lost 2 bases, with 14 bases spanning the gap. The chain's CDR3 is CATSEAVNTEAFF. The CDR3 DNA is TGTGCCACCTCGGAGGCGGTTAACACTGAAGCTTTCTTT.

The chain recombines TRBV28 with TRBJ2-3; 9 nucleotides line up with TRBD2. Unmatched junction bases numbered 6, after V lost 5 bases and J lost 0 bases. Germline assignment: CDR1 MDHEN and CDR2 SYDVKM. The CDR3 runs to 16 residues. This CDR3 is CASSPSGGSSTDTQYF. The DNA of the CDR3 is TGTGCCAGCAGTCCCAGCGGGGGGTCTAGCACAGATACGCAGTATTTT.

V is TRBV6-5 and J is TRBJ2-5, with D perhaps TRBD2 (5 bases). The ends were cut back, 0 bases at V and 7 bases at J, with 12 bases in the middle. Germline CDR1 and CDR2: MNHEY and SVGAGI. The CDR3 contains 14 residues. The CDR3: CASSYSGSPGTQYF. The CDR3 DNA sequence: TGTGCCAGCAGTTACTCGGGGAGTCCGGGGACCCAGTACTTC.

This chain joins TRBV5-5 and TRBJ2-7; D unresolved. The CDR3 loop spans 13 amino acids. Germline CDR1 is SGHKS and CDR2 is YYEKEE (reference sequence). V shed 6 bases and J shed 5 bases, with 15 bases lying between them. CDR3 protein: CASTPRDIHEQYF. Written as DNA, the CDR3 is TGTGCCAGCACCCCGCGAGATATCCACGAGCAGTACTTC.

The V and J genes are TRBV10-3 and TRBJ2-4, with TRBD1 matching over 10 bases. Germline values: CDR1 ENHRY, CDR2 SYGVKD. This CDR3 has 17 amino acids. Unmatched junction bases numbered 8, after V lost 6 bases and J lost 0 bases. The CDR3 protein is CAISERQGAGAKNIQYF. DNA of the CDR3: TGTGCCATCAGCGAAAGACAGGGGGCTGGAGCCAAAAACATTCAGTACTTC.

This chain connects TRBV18 to TRBJ1-3, with D uncertain. Germline V gene lookup returns CDR1 KGHSH and CDR2 LQKENI. This CDR3 is built from 12 residues. Trimming took off 0 bases at V and 11 bases at J, with 8 bases between the two ends. CDR3 sequence (DNA): TGTGCCAGCTCACCACCGGGCACGGCCATATATTTT. Its translation: CASSPPGTAIYF.